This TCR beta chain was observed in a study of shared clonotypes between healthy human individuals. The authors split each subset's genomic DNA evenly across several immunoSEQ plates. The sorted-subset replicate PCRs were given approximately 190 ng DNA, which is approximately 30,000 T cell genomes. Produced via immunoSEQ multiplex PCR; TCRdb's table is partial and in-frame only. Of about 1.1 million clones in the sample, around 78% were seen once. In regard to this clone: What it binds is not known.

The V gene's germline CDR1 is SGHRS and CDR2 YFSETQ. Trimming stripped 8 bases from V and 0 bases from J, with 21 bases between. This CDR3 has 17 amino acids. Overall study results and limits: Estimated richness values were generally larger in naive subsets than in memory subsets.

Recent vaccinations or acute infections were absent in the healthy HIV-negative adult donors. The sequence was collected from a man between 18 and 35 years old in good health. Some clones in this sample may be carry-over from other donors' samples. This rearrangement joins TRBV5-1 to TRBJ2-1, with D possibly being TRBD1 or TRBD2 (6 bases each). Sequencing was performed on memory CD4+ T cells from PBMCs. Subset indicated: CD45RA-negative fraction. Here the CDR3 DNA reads TGCGCCAGTTCTTTAGGGGGAGGCCCCCTCTCCTACAATGAGCAGTTCTTC. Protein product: CASSLGGGPLSYNEQFF.